A single sample gave rise to the 30 T cell receptor beta chains below, sequenced in a study of response to subunit inactivated influenza vaccine. In TCRdb, the RT-PCR reads were re-called with MiXCR into one record per CDR3 protein. This table has approximately 310,000 distinct CDR3 sequences, roughly 22% appearing once. Sample: PBMCs from blood, taken about 20 months after vaccination. Every receptor here comes from a man between 50 and 70 years old who received an inactivated influenza vaccine.

This chain uses TRBV5-4 with TRBJ1-1; 7 bases are a match to TRBD1. Looked up from germline, CDR1 is SGHNT and CDR2 is YYREEE (reference sequence). The CDR3 has 15 residues. After removal of 4 bases from V and 0 bases from J, the junction contained 6 bases not matched to a gene. In DNA form, the CDR3 reads TGTGCCAGCAGCCCGCGGGGACAGATGAACACTGAAGCTTTCTTT. It encodes CASSPRGQMNTEAFF.

This clonotype was seen a few times. The chain links TRBV5-1 to TRBJ2-5, with D possibly matching TRBD2 (5 bases). V was clipped by 3 bases and J by 3 bases, with 15 bases between them. This CDR3 is 15 amino acids long. Germline loops: CDR1 SGHRS, CDR2 YFSETQ. CDR3 sequence: CASSSSAGDKETQYF. CDR3 nucleotide sequence: TGCGCCAGCAGCTCGTCGGCGGGTGATAAAGAGACCCAGTACTTC.

The rearrangement uses TRBV19 and TRBJ1-2; D ambiguous. The CDR3 covers 11 residues. V was pared by 5 bases and J by 4 bases, with 5 bases between. Germline CDR1 LNHDA, CDR2 SQIVND (reference sequence). CDR3 DNA sequence: TGTGCCAGTAGTCGTGGCTATGGCTACACCTTC. Its protein product is CASSRGYGYTF.

Many counts were recorded for this clonotype. V is TRBV5-1 and J is TRBJ2-1, with D hard to call. The CDR3 sequence is 13 residues long. Germline V gene data show CDR1 as SGHRS and CDR2 as YFSETQ. V lost 1 base and J 7 bases, leaving 9 bases between the germline ends. The DNA for the CDR3 is TGCGCCAGCAGCTTGCTTGGGGTTAATGAGCAGTTCTTC. It codes for CASSLLGVNEQFF.

This clonotype has just a few counts. The rearrangement links TRBV7-9 to TRBJ2-7, with D tentatively TRBD2 (5 bases). The CDR3 contains 12 residues. The germline gives CDR1 SEHNR, CDR2 FQNEAQ (reference sequence). V lost 1 base and J 6 bases, leaving 7 bases between the germline ends. Written as DNA, the CDR3 is TGTGCCAGCAGCTTAGGAGGGAGCGAGCAGTACTTC. This sequence encodes CASSLGGSEQYF.

This clonotype was found many times. The chain combines TRBV11-2 with TRBJ2-7; TRBD2 agrees at 9 bases. Germline CDR1 reads SGHAT; CDR2 reads FQNNGV. J was trimmed by 3 bases and V by 6 bases; bases with no gene match: 12. CDR3 length equals 16 residues. As DNA, the CDR3 is TGTGCCAGCAGTTTGATTCTAGCGGGGACCAGCTACGAGCAGTACTTC. Protein: CASSLILAGTSYEQYF.

The genes are TRBV20-1 and TRBJ2-2, with D possibly TRBD1 on 6 matching bases. There are 15 residues in the CDR3. Trimming left V 3 bases short and J 8 bases short, with 19 bases between. Germline-derived CDR1 and CDR2 are DFQATT and SNEGSKA (reference sequence). CDR3 region: CSARTSSTGLGELFF. CDR3 DNA: TGCAGTGCTAGGACCTCATCGACAGGTTTGGGGGAGCTGTTTTTT.

This clonotype has at least ten counts. This chain connects TRBV6-5 to TRBJ1-3; TRBD1 agrees at 7 bases. In germline, CDR1 is MNHEY, CDR2 SVGAGI. V shed 2 bases and J 4 bases; nucleotides not matched to a gene: 8. The CDR3 spans 16 residues. Here the CDR3 reads CASSYRQGYKGNTIYF. The CDR3 nucleotides are TGTGCCAGCAGTTACCGACAGGGATACAAGGGAAACACCATATATTTT.

This clonotype came up a few times. The chain couples TRBV20-1 to TRBJ1-2, with D hard to call. The CDR3 spans 14 residues. The germline V gene has CDR1 DFQATT and CDR2 SNEGSKA (reference sequence). V lost 3 bases to trimming and J lost 5 bases, with 16 bases between them. CDR3 sequence (DNA): TGCAGTGCTAGCCGGGATTCGACGTTATATGGCTACACCTTC. Translation gives CSASRDSTLYGYTF.

The chain joins TRBV7-9 to TRBJ2-3, with TRBD2 identical over 10 bases. V shed 6 bases, J shed 2 bases, and the junction held 8 bases outside the gene matches. There are 16 residues in the CDR3. Germline V gene lookup returns CDR1 SEHNR and CDR2 FQNEAQ (reference sequence). The CDR3 region is CASSSSGGVDTDTQYF. CDR3 DNA: TGTGCCAGCAGTTCCAGCGGGGGGGTTGACACAGATACGCAGTATTTT.

This clonotype occurred a few times. V is TRBV9 and J is TRBJ1-2; 7 bases are shared with TRBD1. The CDR3 runs to 16 residues. V lost 0 bases to trimming and J lost 4 bases; unmatched junction nucleotides: 9. The germline CDR1 and CDR2 sequences are SGDLS and YYNGEE. The CDR3: CASSVAGTGAGYGYTF. The CDR3 bases are TGTGCCAGCAGCGTAGCCGGAACAGGGGCAGGCTATGGCTACACCTTC. The whole variable domain, remainder taken from reference TRBV9 and TRBJ1-2, is DSGVTQTPKHLITATGQRVTLRCSPRSGDLSVYWYQQSLDQGLQFLIQYYNGEERAKGNILERFSAQQFPDLHSELNLSSLELGDSALYFCASSVAGTGAGYGYTFGSGTRLTVV.

The chain has TRBV3-1 and TRBJ2-3; 12 nucleotides agree with TRBD2. The V gene end was trimmed by 3 bases and the J gene end by 14 bases; junction bases not matched to a gene: 6. The germline V gene encodes CDR1 LGHDT and CDR2 YNNKEL (reference sequence). This CDR3 is built from 13 residues. CDR3 protein: CASSQGGLAGSYF. CDR3 DNA: TGTGCCAGCAGCCAGGGAGGACTAGCGGGATCGTATTTT.

This clonotype was recorded at least ten times. CDR3 sequence: CASSAGTGVNSPLHF. In nucleotides, the CDR3 is TGTGCCAGCAGCGCCGGGACAGGGGTGAATTCACCCCTCCACTTT. This rearrangement joins TRBV9 to TRBJ1-6; 10 bases are shared with TRBD1. From germline, CDR1 is SGDLS and CDR2 YYNGEE. The CDR3 length is 15 residues. V lost 3 bases to trimming and J lost 7 bases; unmatched junction nucleotides: 4.

This sequence joins TRBV29-1 and TRBJ2-5; D perhaps matches TRBD1 (5 bases). The CDR3 is 12 residues long. The germline gives CDR1 SQVTM, CDR2 ANQGSEA. Trimming took off 4 bases at V and 1 base at J, with 7 bases between the two ends. The CDR3 protein is CSVVQGQETQYF. In DNA form, the CDR3 reads TGCAGCGTTGTTCAGGGCCAAGAGACCCAGTACTTC.

This clonotype has a handful of counts. The V gene is TRBV12-3 or TRBV12-4, the J gene TRBJ1-5; D not certain. The CDR3 has 12 residues. V was shortened by 5 bases and J by 2 bases, with 4 bases between the two germline ends. In DNA form, the CDR3 reads TGTGCCAGCAGTGTCGGCAATCAGCCCCAGCATTTT. This gives the protein CASSVGNQPQHF.

This chain connects TRBV7-2 to TRBJ1-1; no firm D call. The CDR3 contains 15 residues. V shed 5 bases and J shed 0 bases, with 13 bases lying between them. Germline-derived CDR1 and CDR2 are SGHTA and FQGNSA. CDR3 loop: CASSTRPGMNTEAFF. CDR3 coding DNA: TGTGCCAGCAGCACCCGACCAGGTATGAACACTGAAGCTTTCTTT.

This clonotype was seen a few times. The V call is TRBV28, the J call TRBJ2-7; no clear D. Germline assignment: CDR1 MDHEN and CDR2 SYDVKM. The CDR3 totals 14 residues. V lost 5 bases and J 2 bases, leaving 13 bases between the germline ends. CDR3 sequence reads: CASSVLFGPYEQYF. As DNA, the CDR3 is TGTGCCAGCAGTGTCCTGTTTGGCCCCTACGAGCAGTACTTC.

In its sample, this clonotype was seen a few times. The J gene is TRBJ2-7, the V gene TRBV5-1; TRBD2 agrees at 7 bases. CDR1 is SGHRS and CDR2 is YFSETQ in the germline V gene. The CDR3 extends over 15 amino acids. The J segment lost 4 bases and the V segment lost 5 bases, leaving 12 bases of the junction unmatched. CDR3 residues: CASRALGGTGYEQYF. The DNA of the CDR3 is TGCGCCAGCAGAGCCTTGGGGGGGACTGGGTACGAGCAGTACTTC.

This chain links TRBV20-1 with TRBJ2-2; TRBD1 aligns across 9 bases. CDR3 length equals 16 residues. V was pared by 7 bases and J by 6 bases, with 15 bases of the junction left unmatched. Germline V gene lookup returns CDR1 DFQATT and CDR2 SNEGSKA (reference sequence). CDR3 residues: CSVRDRVVQGAGELFF. For the CDR3, the DNA is TGCAGTGTCCGGGACAGGGTGGTTCAGGGGGCCGGGGAGCTGTTTTTT.

The chain uses TRBV29-1 and TRBJ1-1; D is ambiguous. Germline V gene data show CDR1 as SQVTM and CDR2 as ANQGSEA. Trimming left V 6 bases short and J 0 bases short, with 11 bases between. This CDR3 has 13 residues. The CDR3 region has the DNA TGCAGCGTAGGAGAAGCGATGAACACTGAAGCTTTCTTT. Translation: CSVGEAMNTEAFF.

This clonotype appeared a few times. The chain's CDR3 is CSASGGTGGLSQPQHF. DNA of the CDR3: TGCAGTGCTAGCGGGGGGACAGGGGGCCTCAGTCAGCCCCAGCATTTT. The chain joins TRBV20-1 to TRBJ1-5, with 12 nucleotides matching TRBD1. Germline CDR1 reads DFQATT; CDR2 reads SNEGSKA (reference sequence). The junction had 9 bases not matched to a gene; V was cut back by 3 bases and J by 6 bases. The CDR3 has 16 amino acids.

This clonotype showed up many times. The chain couples TRBV20-1 to TRBJ1-1; no clear D gene. The CDR3 has 11 amino acids. V gave up 6 bases and J gave up 7 bases, with 12 bases separating them. Looked up from germline, CDR1 is DFQATT and CDR2 is SNEGSKA (reference sequence). The CDR3 reads CSAWRSLEAFF. CDR3 sequence (DNA): TGCAGTGCATGGCGTTCGCTTGAAGCTTTCTTT.

The J gene is TRBJ1-6, the V gene TRBV6-1, with D maybe TRBD1 (6 bases). Germline loops: CDR1 MNHNS, CDR2 SASEGT. V was clipped by 8 bases and J by 0 bases, with 17 bases between them. This CDR3 has 17 residues. The CDR3 DNA reads TGTGCCAGCTCAAGGGGGGTGGGGCGCTCCTATAATTCACCCCTCCACTTT. It encodes CASSRGVGRSYNSPLHF.

This clonotype appeared many times. The chain is built from TRBV20-1 and TRBJ1-6; D gene ambiguous. Germline assignment: CDR1 DFQATT and CDR2 SNEGSKA (reference sequence). Trimming left V 5 bases short and J 0 bases short, with 14 bases between. The CDR3 runs to 16 residues. CDR3 sequence reads: CSARVIGSSYNSPLHF. For the CDR3, the DNA is TGCAGTGCTCGTGTTATCGGGAGCTCCTATAATTCACCCCTCCACTTT.

Here the CDR3 reads CASSQGAQGGDTQYF. CDR3 DNA: TGCGCCAGCAGCCAAGGCGCTCAGGGAGGGGATACGCAGTATTTT. This chain connects TRBV4-3 to TRBJ2-3; TRBD2 aligns across 7 bases. Looked up from germline, CDR1 is LGHNA and CDR2 is YSLEER. This CDR3 region has 15 residues. J was trimmed by 6 bases and V by 1 base; bases with no gene match: 7.

This clonotype has a handful of counts. CDR3 in amino acids: CASSLWGPGNTIYF. As DNA, the CDR3 is TGTGCCAGCAGCTTGTGGGGGCCTGGAAACACCATATATTTT. The V call is TRBV5-6, the J call TRBJ1-3, with D perhaps matching TRBD1 (6 bases). CDR1 is SGHDT and CDR2 is YYEEEE in the germline V gene. The CDR3 contains 14 residues. Trimming stripped 1 base from V and 2 bases from J, with 7 bases between.

This clonotype came up many times. The rearrangement links TRBV25-1 to TRBJ1-6; D remains unclear. Trimming left V 0 bases short and J 9 bases short, with 9 bases between. Germline loops: CDR1 MGHDK, CDR2 SYGVNS. This CDR3 contains 14 residues. The CDR3 DNA sequence: TGTGCCAGCAGTGAATATCTCCTCAGTTCACCCCTCCACTTT. Translation: CASSEYLLSSPLHF.

The V gene is TRBV5-8, the J gene TRBJ1-1; D is unresolved. V dropped 1 base and J dropped 1 base, with 8 bases sitting between them. Germline V lookup: CDR1 SGHTS, CDR2 YDEGEE. The CDR3 totals 14 residues. In nucleotides, the CDR3 is TGTGCCAGCAGCTTGATCACACCGAACACTGAAGCTTTCTTT. Protein: CASSLITPNTEAFF.

CDR3 amino acids: CASSPRTTSASRVTDTQYF. CDR3 sequence (DNA): TGTGCCAGCTCACCACGGACTACTAGCGCTAGCCGGGTCACAGATACGCAGTATTTT. The chain couples TRBV18 to TRBJ2-3; 7 bases map to TRBD2. This CDR3 is 19 amino acids long. The V segment lost 1 base and the J segment 2 bases; nucleotides outside the gene matches: 15. Germline assignment: CDR1 KGHSH and CDR2 LQKENI.

CDR3 DNA: TGCGCCAGCAGTGAACTGAAGTCCTACGAGCAGTACTTC. Its translation: CASSELKSYEQYF. The chain carries TRBV10-2 and TRBJ2-7; D gene unclear. The CDR3 is 13 amino acids. Trimming removed 3 bases from V and 1 base from J, with 7 bases in between. CDR1 and CDR2 from the germline V gene are WSHSY and SAAADI.